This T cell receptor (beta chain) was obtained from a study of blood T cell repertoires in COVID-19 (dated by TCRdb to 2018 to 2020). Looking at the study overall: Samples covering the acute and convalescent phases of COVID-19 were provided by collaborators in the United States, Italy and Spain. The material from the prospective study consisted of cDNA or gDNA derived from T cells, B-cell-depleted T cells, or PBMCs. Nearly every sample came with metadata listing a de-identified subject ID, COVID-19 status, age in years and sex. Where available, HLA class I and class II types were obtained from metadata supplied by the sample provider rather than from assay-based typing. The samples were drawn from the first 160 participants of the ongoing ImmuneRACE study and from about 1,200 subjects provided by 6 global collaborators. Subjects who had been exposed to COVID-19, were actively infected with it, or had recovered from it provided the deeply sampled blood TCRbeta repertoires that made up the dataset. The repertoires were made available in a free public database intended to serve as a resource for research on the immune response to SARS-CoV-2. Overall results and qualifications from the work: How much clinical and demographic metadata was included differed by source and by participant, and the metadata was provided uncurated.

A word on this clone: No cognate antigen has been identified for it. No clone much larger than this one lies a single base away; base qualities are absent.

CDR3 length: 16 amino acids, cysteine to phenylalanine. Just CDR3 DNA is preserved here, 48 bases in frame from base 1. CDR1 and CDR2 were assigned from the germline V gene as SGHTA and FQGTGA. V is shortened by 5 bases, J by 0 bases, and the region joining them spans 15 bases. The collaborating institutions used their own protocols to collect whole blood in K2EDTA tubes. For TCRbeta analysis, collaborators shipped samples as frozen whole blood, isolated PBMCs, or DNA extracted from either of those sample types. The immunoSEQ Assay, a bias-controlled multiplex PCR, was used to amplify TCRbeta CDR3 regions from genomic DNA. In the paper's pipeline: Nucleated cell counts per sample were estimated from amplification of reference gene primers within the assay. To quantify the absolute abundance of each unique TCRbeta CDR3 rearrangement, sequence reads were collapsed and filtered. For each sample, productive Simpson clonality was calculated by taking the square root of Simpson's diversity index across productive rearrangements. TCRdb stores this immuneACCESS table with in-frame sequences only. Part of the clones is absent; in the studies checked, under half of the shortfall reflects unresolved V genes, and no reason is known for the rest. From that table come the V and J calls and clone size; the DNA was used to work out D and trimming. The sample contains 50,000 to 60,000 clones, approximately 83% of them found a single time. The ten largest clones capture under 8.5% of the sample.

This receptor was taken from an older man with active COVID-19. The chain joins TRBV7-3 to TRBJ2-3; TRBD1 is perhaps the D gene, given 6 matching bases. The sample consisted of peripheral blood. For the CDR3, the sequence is CASSPGQHSSTDTQYF. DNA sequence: TGTGCCAGCAGCCCCGGACAGCACTCTAGCACAGATACGCAGTATTTT.